Listed below are T cell receptor beta chains from one sample, sequenced in a study of T cell responses to AZD1222 COVID-19 vaccine. Profiled with immunoSEQ multiplex PCR; TCRdb holds only in-frame clones, not every one. The data contain around 100,000 clones, more than 90% of them seen just once; the ten biggest clones take up more than 2%. Sample: peripheral blood, taken on day 0 of AZD1222 vaccination. Every receptor here comes from an adult in good health. Each CDR3 is given with its conserved first and last residue. A D gene is named only where the DNA matches it firmly. Clone size is given for some rows only: seen once, a few or many times, or a class if the clone is expanded.

D	V	length	J	size	CDR3	DNA
-	TRBV19	22	TRBJ1-1	-	CASSKGPGQIGFVGGDDTEAFF	TGTGCCAGTAGTAAGGGCCCGGGGCAAATTGGGTTTGTGGGGGGAGATGACACTGAAGCTTTCTTT
-	TRBV4-3	13	TRBJ1-2	-	CASSQESWLGYTF	TGCGCCAGCAGCCAAGAAAGCTGGCTCGGCTACACCTTC
-	TRBV28	11	TRBJ1-6	-	CASSPNSPLHF	TGTGCCAGCAGCCCTAATTCACCCCTCCACTTT
-	TRBV15	14	TRBJ1-1	-	CATSRDRDLAEAFF	TGTGCCACCAGCAGAGACAGAGATCTCGCTGAAGCTTTCTTT
-	TRBV28	12	TRBJ2-7	-	CASSLGSYEQYF	TGTGCCAGCAGTTTAGGATCGTACGAGCAGTACTTC
TRBD2	TRBV4-1	17	TRBJ2-7	-	CASSPSWLGLAGVEQYF	TGCGCCAGCAGCCCCAGTTGGCTAGGACTAGCGGGAGTCGAGCAGTACTTC
-	TRBV29-1	13	TRBJ2-1	once	CSAQGTSYNEQFF	TGCAGCGCCCAAGGGACAAGTTACAATGAGCAGTTCTTC
-	TRBV2	15	TRBJ1-5	-	CASKEYGLSNQPQHF	TGTGCCAGCAAGGAATACGGGCTAAGCAATCAGCCCCAGCATTTT
TRBD1	TRBV15	16	TRBJ2-2	-	CATSRVGTGHTGELFF	TGTGCCACCAGCAGAGTGGGGACAGGGCATACCGGGGAGCTGTTTTTT
-	TRBV9	14	TRBJ1-2	-	CASKGRATAYGYTF	TGTGCCAGCAAAGGCAGGGCCACGGCTTATGGCTACACCTTC
-	TRBV6-1	16	TRBJ2-1	-	CASSEALETVKNEQFF	TGTGCCAGCAGTGAAGCGTTGGAGACAGTTAAGAATGAGCAGTTCTTC
TRBD1	TRBV2	14	TRBJ1-5	-	CAGGDSYYNQPQHF	TGTGCAGGGGGGGACAGCTACTACAATCAGCCCCAGCATTTT
TRBD1	TRBV11-3	18	TRBJ1-4	-	CASSLDCLGQGSGEKLFF	TGTGCCAGCAGCTTAGATTGCCTAGGACAGGGTTCAGGCGAAAAACTGTTTTTT